The entry that follows covers one T cell receptor beta chain sequence. Antigen specificity is unknown. The data belong to a study of PD-1 blockade in classical Hodgkin lymphoma. General observations from the study: Any patient who commenced nivolumab under 1 year after ASCT was excluded.

Sequencing used immunoSEQ multiplex PCR; TCRdb keeps in-frame clones, though not all of them. The sample holds over 5,500 clones; around 80% are singletons and the top ten take roughly 60%. No patient escaped relapse after autologous stem cell transplantation, and brentuximab vedotin exposure varied. The sample was peripheral blood mononuclear cells (PBMCs), taken at baseline. This TCR was sampled from a human donor with classical Hodgkin lymphoma.

This CDR3 reads CSVAGQASTEAFF. The CDR3 DNA sequence: TGCAGCGTCGCCGGGCAAGCCTCCACTGAAGCTTTCTTT. The chain couples TRBV29-1 to TRBJ1-1; D unresolved. Trimming removed 6 bases from V and 4 bases from J, with 15 bases in between. Per the germline V gene, CDR1 is SQVTM and CDR2 is ANQGSEA. This CDR3 has 13 amino acids. Together with reference TRBV29-1 and TRBJ1-1, the CDR3 gives the full variable domain: SAVISQKPSRDICQRGTSLTIQCQVDSQVTMMFWYRQQPGQSLTLIATANQGSEATYESGFVIDKFPISRPNLTFSTLTVSNMSPEDSSIYLCSVAGQASTEAFFGQGTRLTVV.